One and the same sample provided the 5 T cell receptor beta chains below, sequenced in a study of graft-versus-host responses after intestinal transplantation. No antigen is known for these receptors. The assay was immunoSEQ multiplex PCR, and TCRdb's table has in-frame clones only and misses some. The sample yields 77,000 or so clones, roughly 94% seen once. Sequencing was performed on unstimulated CD8+ T cells sorted from spleen or lymph node cells, taken before intestinal transplant. The receptors originated from a human donor who received an intestinal transplant.

The rearrangement links TRBV9 to TRBJ2-5, with 8 nucleotides matching TRBD2. This CDR3 has 15 amino acids. The trim removed 3 bases at V and 4 bases at J, leaving 8 bases unmatched. The germline V gene encodes CDR1 SGDLS and CDR2 YYNGEE. The CDR3 loop reads CASSGSGSVRETQYF. The CDR3 DNA reads TGTGCCAGCAGCGGAAGCGGGAGCGTAAGAGAGACCCAGTACTTC.

J is TRBJ2-7 and V is TRBV27, with D perhaps matching TRBD1 (7 bases). This CDR3 has 15 amino acids. Between the trimmed V and J ends, which lost 3 bases and 2 bases, there was a span of 14 bases. CDR1 is MNHEY, CDR2 SMNVEV, per germline (reference sequence). CDR3 coding DNA: TGTGCCAGCAGTTTCCAGGGGGGCTTTACCTACGAGCAGTACTTC. It is translated as CASSFQGGFTYEQYF.

This chain joins TRBV15 and TRBJ1-4; TRBD1 is a possible D gene (5 bases). The CDR3 length is 16 residues. V lost 0 bases and J lost 8, with 16 bases in between. The germline CDR1 and CDR2 sequences are LNHNV and YYDKDF (reference sequence). CDR3: CATSRERSTWGEKLFF. As DNA, the CDR3 is TGTGCCACCAGCAGAGAAAGGTCAACATGGGGGGAAAAACTGTTTTTT.

The CDR3 coding sequence is TGCGCCAGCAGCCCCACTAGCGTGGGGACCGGGGAGCTGTTTTTT. Its translation: CASSPTSVGTGELFF. This sequence joins TRBV5-1 and TRBJ2-2; TRBD2 agrees at 7 bases. This CDR3 spans 15 amino acids. V shed 4 bases, J shed 5 bases, and the junction held 8 bases outside the gene matches. The germline V gene encodes CDR1 SGHRS and CDR2 YFSETQ.

With respect to this clone: This same CDR3 is encoded by further DNA sequences in the sample. The CDR3 sequence is CASSLGTGAYEQYF. The CDR3 nucleotides read TGCGCCAGCAGCCTCGGGACAGGGGCTTACGAGCAGTACTTC. The J gene is TRBJ2-7, the V gene TRBV4-1; 10 bases are shared with TRBD1. V dropped 4 bases and J dropped 4; count of bases not matched to a gene: 4. CDR3 length equals 14 residues. Per the germline V gene, CDR1 is MGHRA and CDR2 is YSYEKL.